In its sample, the clone carrying this T cell receptor beta chain was seen a few times. The antigen is undetermined. V was pared by 6 bases and J by 5 bases, with 10 bases of the junction left unmatched. Germline loops: CDR1 SNHLY, CDR2 FYNNEI. The CDR3 has 15 amino acids. This sample is drawn from a study of CD8 T cells in ankylosing spondylitis. The study's findings and limits: Within ankylosing spondylitis blood, a TCR beta motif made up of eight highly homologous variants appeared to be characteristic. From matched ankylosing spondylitis synovial fluid, disease-linked clones were reportedly recovered at significantly enriched levels. A subset of motif variants has previously been described in the synovial fluid and blood of reactive arthritis.

Libraries of TCR beta came from quantitative 5'-RACE with molecular barcodes. MiXCR was run by TCRdb on the 5' RACE reads, yielding one entry per CDR3 protein. The sample lists under 450,000 distinct CDR3 sequences, approximately 22% occurring once. The sequenced material came from blood, either unsorted or a sorted T cell fraction (not recorded which). This receptor was obtained from a male donor with ankylosing spondylitis or in good health (not recorded which). The chain employs TRBV2 and TRBJ2-1, with TRBD2 matching 7 bases. CDR3 sequence reads: CASSFLAGENNEQFF. The CDR3 coding sequence is TGTGCCAGCAGCTTTCTGGCGGGGGAAAACAATGAGCAGTTCTTC.